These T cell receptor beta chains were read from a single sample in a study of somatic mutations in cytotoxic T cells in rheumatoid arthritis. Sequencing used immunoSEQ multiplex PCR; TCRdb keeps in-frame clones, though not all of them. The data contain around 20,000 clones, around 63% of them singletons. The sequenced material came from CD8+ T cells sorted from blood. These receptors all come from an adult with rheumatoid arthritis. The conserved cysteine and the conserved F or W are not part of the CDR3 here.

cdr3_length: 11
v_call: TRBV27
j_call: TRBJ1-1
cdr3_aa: ASSFNVNTEAF

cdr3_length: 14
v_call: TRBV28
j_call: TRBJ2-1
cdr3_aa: ASRGAGGPNYNEQF

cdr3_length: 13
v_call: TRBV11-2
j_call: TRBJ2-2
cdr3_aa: ASRSGTSNTGELF

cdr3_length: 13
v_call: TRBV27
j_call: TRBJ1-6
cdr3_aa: ASSLRDRANSPLH

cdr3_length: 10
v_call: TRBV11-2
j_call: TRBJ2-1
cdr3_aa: ASSLVILEQF

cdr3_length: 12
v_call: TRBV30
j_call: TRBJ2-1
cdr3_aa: AWSVGRGRDEQF

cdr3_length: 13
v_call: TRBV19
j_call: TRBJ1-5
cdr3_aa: ASSIRAVSNQPQH

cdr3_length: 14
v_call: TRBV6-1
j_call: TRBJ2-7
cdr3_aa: ASSESWGGALYEQY

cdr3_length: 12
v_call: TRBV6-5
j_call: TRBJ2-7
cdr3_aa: ASSYEDSLYEQY

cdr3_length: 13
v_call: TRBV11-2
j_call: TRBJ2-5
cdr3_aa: ASSLGSNWQETQY

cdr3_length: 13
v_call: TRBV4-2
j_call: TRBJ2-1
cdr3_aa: ASSQGTSGEDEQF

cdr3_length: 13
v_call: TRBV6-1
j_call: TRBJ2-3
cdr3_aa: ASSEIAGSTDTQY

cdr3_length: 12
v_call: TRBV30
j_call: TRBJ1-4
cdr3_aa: AWSRDRPNEKLF

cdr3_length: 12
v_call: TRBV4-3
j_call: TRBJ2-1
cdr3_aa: ASSQDWGRNEQF

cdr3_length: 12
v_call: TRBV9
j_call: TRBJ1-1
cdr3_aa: ASSPPEGSTEAF

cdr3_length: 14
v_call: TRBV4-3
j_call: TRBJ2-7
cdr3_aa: ASSQDPVPTSYEQY

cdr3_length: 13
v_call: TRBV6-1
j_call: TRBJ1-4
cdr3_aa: ASSGRHGGNEKLF

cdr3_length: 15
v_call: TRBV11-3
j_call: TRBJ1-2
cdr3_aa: ASSLVGHRAANYGYT

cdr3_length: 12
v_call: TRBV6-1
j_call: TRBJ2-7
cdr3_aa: ASSGGVPPGEQY

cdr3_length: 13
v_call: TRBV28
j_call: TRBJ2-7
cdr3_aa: ASSYAPDDSYEQY

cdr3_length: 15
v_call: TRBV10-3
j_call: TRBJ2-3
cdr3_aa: AISGVESDLSTDTQY

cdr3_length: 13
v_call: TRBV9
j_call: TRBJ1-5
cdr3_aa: ASSVGSLGNQPQH

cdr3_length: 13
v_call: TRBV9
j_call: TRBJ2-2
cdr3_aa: ASSPWDTITGELF

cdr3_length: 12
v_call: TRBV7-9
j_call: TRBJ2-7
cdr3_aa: ASSLGTALYEQY